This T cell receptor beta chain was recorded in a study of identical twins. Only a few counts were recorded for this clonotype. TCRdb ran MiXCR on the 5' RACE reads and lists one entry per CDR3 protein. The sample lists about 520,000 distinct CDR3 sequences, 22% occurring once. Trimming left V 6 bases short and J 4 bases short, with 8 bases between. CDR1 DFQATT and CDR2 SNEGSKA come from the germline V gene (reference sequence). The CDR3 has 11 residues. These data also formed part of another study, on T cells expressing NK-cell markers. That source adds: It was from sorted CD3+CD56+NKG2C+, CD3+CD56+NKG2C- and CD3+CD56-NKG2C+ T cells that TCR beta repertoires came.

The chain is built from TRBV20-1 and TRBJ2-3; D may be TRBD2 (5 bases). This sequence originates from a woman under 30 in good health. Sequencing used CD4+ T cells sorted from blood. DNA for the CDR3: TGCAGTGCGTTACTAGCAGATACGCAGTATTTT. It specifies CSALLADTQYF.